The 26 T cell receptor beta chains reported below all come from one sample, sequenced in a study of CD8+ T cells in alopecia areata. Treatment defined: oral pan-JAK inhibitor, 5-10 mg twice daily. RNA extraction and reverse transcription yielded cDNA as sequencing template. Sequenced by immunoSEQ multiplex PCR; TCRdb stores in-frame clones only, minus some. The table has about 100,000 clones, 60% seen once. Sequencing used CD8+ T cells sorted from blood, obtained between weeks 55 and 70, from a patient treated with tofacitinib. The receptors stem from a human donor with alopecia areata.

This clone was counted once. The CDR3 DNA reads as TGCGCCAGCAGCCAAGATCTGGGAAGGGGCGGTGGAAACACCATATATTTT. Translation gives CASSQDLGRGGGNTIYF. The chain has TRBV4-1 and TRBJ1-3, with D possibly matching TRBD1 (5 bases). Germline V gives CDR1 MGHRA, CDR2 YSYEKL. The length of the CDR3 is 17 residues. With 0 bases removed from V and 3 bases from J, the gap between germline ends came to 15 bases.

The J gene is TRBJ2-2, the V gene TRBV6-5; TRBD2 matches 8 bases. There are 14 residues in the CDR3. The J segment lost 6 bases and the V segment lost 0 bases, leaving 0 bases of the junction unmatched. The germline gives CDR1 MNHEY, CDR2 SVGAGI. The CDR3: CASSYSGGAGELFF. CDR3 bases: TGTGCCAGCAGTTACTCCGGGGGGGCCGGGGAGCTGTTTTTT.

The chain joins TRBV7-8 to TRBJ2-1; 8 nucleotides match TRBD2. The J segment lost 6 bases and the V segment lost 2 bases, leaving 9 bases of the junction unmatched. CDR3 length: 16 amino acids. Germline CDR1 reads SGHVS; CDR2 reads FQNEAQ. CDR3 region: CASSLPGTSRFNEQFF. As DNA, the CDR3 is TGTGCCAGCAGCTTACCCGGGACTAGTCGGTTCAATGAGCAGTTCTTC.

The chain combines TRBV25-1 with TRBJ1-3; possibly TRBD1 for D (5 bases). The CDR3 spans 15 residues. CDR1 MGHDK and CDR2 SYGVNS come from the germline V gene. V was trimmed by 1 base and J by 8 bases, leaving 15 bases between them. For the CDR3, the DNA is TGTGCCAGCAGTGAATCGGGACTGAGCCTAGACACCATATATTTT. Protein: CASSESGLSLDTIYF.

The chain combines TRBV19 with TRBJ2-6; TRBD1 matches at 10 bases. Losses at the gene ends were 5 bases for V and 2 bases for J; bases not matched to a gene: 3. This CDR3 is built from 16 residues. Germline CDR1 and CDR2: LNHDA and SQIVND (reference sequence). CDR3 residues: CASSPGTGAGANVLTF. For the CDR3, the DNA is TGTGCCAGTAGTCCCGGGACAGGGGCTGGGGCCAACGTCCTGACTTTC.

The rearrangement uses TRBV4-1 and TRBJ2-2, with TRBD2 identical over 9 bases. Germline values: CDR1 MGHRA, CDR2 YSYEKL. V shed 1 base and J 8 bases; nucleotides not matched to a gene: 8. The CDR3 length is 16 residues. Written as DNA, the CDR3 is TGCGCCAGCAGCCAAGTCTTAGCGGGGGATAAGGGGGAGCTGTTTTTT. This codes for CASSQVLAGDKGELFF.

This clone was seen a few times. The chain has TRBV13 and TRBJ2-7, with D uncertain. The CDR3 spans 13 residues. Germline CDR1 is PRHDT and CDR2 is FYEKMQ (reference sequence). V was clipped by 4 bases and J by 11 bases, with 18 bases between them. CDR3 DNA sequence: TGTGCCAGCAGCTCAGCGACATCAAAAAGGGAGTACTTC. Protein sequence: CASSSATSKREYF.

This clone has more than one count but fewer than ten. The chain joins TRBV30 to TRBJ1-4; the D is unclear. The CDR3 length is 17 residues. Germline V gene sequence: CDR1 GTSNPN, CDR2 SVGIG (reference sequence). V lost 0 bases, J lost 3 bases, and 17 bases lay in between. CDR3 in DNA: TGTGCCTGGAGTGTACCCGGCTCGGGCGCCTCTAATGAAAAACTGTTTTTT. This gives the protein CAWSVPGSGASNEKLFF.

This sequence joins TRBV4-1 and TRBJ1-2; 8 bases agree with TRBD1. CDR1 MGHRA and CDR2 YSYEKL come from the germline V gene. Trimming at V came to 5 bases and at J to 8 bases, leaving 7 bases not matched to a gene. The CDR3 contains 13 residues. CDR3 sequence reads: CASSGQGGWGYTF. The CDR3 bases are TGCGCCAGCAGCGGACAGGGAGGATGGGGCTACACCTTC.

Of note for this clone: Different DNA sequences within this sample yield the same CDR3. The chain uses TRBV5-6 and TRBJ2-7; D remains unclear. Germline V gene data show CDR1 as SGHDT and CDR2 as YYEEEE. The CDR3 has 13 amino acids. The V end lost 0 bases, the J end lost 2 bases, and 6 bases lay between the germline ends. The CDR3 protein is CASSLGTTYEQYF. The CDR3 DNA follows: TGTGCCAGCAGCTTGGGGACCACCTACGAGCAGTACTTC.

Only one count was recorded for this clone. The chain couples TRBV7-9 to TRBJ1-1; tentatively, D is TRBD1 (5 bases). The V gene's germline CDR1 is SEHNR and CDR2 FQNEAQ (reference sequence). V was clipped by 5 bases and J by 5 bases, with 18 bases between them. This CDR3 contains 15 residues. The CDR3 reads CASSLGTSGRTEAFF. CDR3 nucleotides: TGTGCCAGCAGCCTCGGGACTTCTGGGAGGACTGAAGCTTTCTTT.

V usage is TRBV19 and J usage is TRBJ1-5; 11 bases fit TRBD1. Trimming cost V 7 bases and J 7 bases; bases outside gene matches: 6. The CDR3 runs to 14 residues. Germline lookup yields CDR1 LNHDA and CDR2 SQIVND (reference sequence). The CDR3 sequence: CASTGQGAVQPQHF. CDR3 nucleotide sequence: TGTGCCAGTACTGGACAGGGGGCGGTCCAGCCCCAGCATTTT.

This chain connects TRBV27 to TRBJ1-6; D unclear. Trimming took 2 bases from V and 8 from J, leaving 7 bases between them. The CDR3 sequence is 13 residues long. CDR1 MNHEY and CDR2 SMNVEV come from the germline V gene (reference sequence). The CDR3, as DNA: TGTGCCAGCAGTTTAGCGACACATTCACCCCTCCACTTT. This codes for CASSLATHSPLHF.

V and J are TRBV6-5 and TRBJ1-1, with 7 bases aligning to TRBD1. Germline V gene data show CDR1 as MNHEY and CDR2 as SVGAGI. The CDR3 spans 11 residues. Trimming took 8 bases from V and 9 from J; bases not matched to a gene: 6. CDR3 amino acids: CASETGMKAFF. The CDR3 coding sequence is TGTGCCAGCGAGACAGGGATGAAAGCTTTCTTT.

The rearrangement joins TRBV19 to TRBJ1-5, with D hard to call. CDR3 length equals 16 residues. Germline V lookup: CDR1 LNHDA, CDR2 SQIVND (reference sequence). Trimming took 1 base from V and 4 from J, leaving 14 bases between them. The CDR3: CASSIGQEARNQPQHF. In DNA, the CDR3 is TGTGCCAGTAGTATAGGGCAGGAGGCAAGGAATCAGCCCCAGCATTTT.

This clone was seen a few times. The gene calls are TRBV5-6 and TRBJ2-6, with D possibly called TRBD1 or TRBD2 (6 bases each). Between the trimmed V and J ends, which lost 3 bases and 0 bases, there was a span of 16 bases. CDR3 length: 18 amino acids. Germline assignment: CDR1 SGHDT and CDR2 YYEEEE. CDR3 residues: CASSYRGHDYSGANVLTF. CDR3 DNA sequence: TGTGCCAGCAGCTACCGGGGGCACGATTACTCTGGGGCCAACGTCCTGACTTTC.

CDR3 coding DNA: TGTGCCAGCAGCTTGCTTGACAGGGGGCAGGATGGATGGATCTATGGCTACACCTTC. It translates to CASSLLDRGQDGWIYGYTF. This chain connects TRBV5-6 to TRBJ1-2, with 10 positions matching TRBD1. Germline V gives CDR1 SGHDT, CDR2 YYEEEE. This CDR3 contains 19 residues. With V trimmed by 1 base and J by 4 bases, 16 bases remained unmatched. Variable domain in full (rest from reference TRBV5-6 and TRBJ1-2): DAGVTQSPTHLIKTRGQQVTLRCSPKSGHDTVSWYQQALGQGPQFIFQYYEEEERQRGNFPDRFSGHQFPNYSSELNVNALLLGDSALYLCASSLLDRGQDGWIYGYTFGSGTRLTVV.

V usage is TRBV6-5 and J usage is TRBJ2-1; no definite D call. V lost 7 bases to trimming and J lost 0 bases, with 13 bases between them. Germline V CDR1 and CDR2: MNHEY, SVGAGI. CDR3 length equals 15 residues. As DNA, the CDR3 is TGTGCCAGCAAAGGCCAGAAAGGCTCCTACAATGAGCAGTTCTTC. Translation: CASKGQKGSYNEQFF.

The genes are TRBV11-3 and TRBJ2-5; 9 bases match TRBD2. V trimming: 5 bases; J trimming: 0 bases; junction bases outside the gene matches: 7. Germline V gene sequence: CDR1 SGHNT, CDR2 YENEEA. CDR3 length: 16 residues. DNA of the CDR3: TGTGCCAGCAGCCCGTTAGCGGGGGCGAACCAAGAGACCCAGTACTTC. This gives the protein CASSPLAGANQETQYF.

The chain combines TRBV30 with TRBJ2-3; D gene ambiguous. Trimming stripped 1 base from V and 2 bases from J, with 4 bases between. There are 12 residues in the CDR3. Germline lookup yields CDR1 GTSNPN and CDR2 SVGIG (reference sequence). CDR3 DNA: TGTGCCTGGAGTGGCCCCACAGATACGCAGTATTTT. Amino acid sequence: CAWSGPTDTQYF.

The genes are TRBV27 and TRBJ2-2; 7 bases match TRBD2. The germline V gene encodes CDR1 MNHEY and CDR2 SMNVEV (reference sequence). V dropped 7 bases and J dropped 6; count of bases not matched to a gene: 20. The CDR3 has 18 amino acids. CDR3 nucleotides: TGTGCCAGCATTGCCCTGACCCACGTGGGCGCGGGGGCCGGGGAGCTGTTTTTT. Its translation is CASIALTHVGAGAGELFF.

The chain links TRBV13 to TRBJ2-7; TRBD2 might be the D (5 bases). The CDR3 covers 15 residues. Germline CDR1 reads PRHDT; CDR2 reads FYEKMQ (reference sequence). Trimming removed 0 bases from V and 2 bases from J, with 11 bases in between. For the CDR3, the DNA is TGTGCCAGCAGCTTAGGTGAGGCTAGCACCTACGAGCAGTACTTC. Protein product: CASSLGEASTYEQYF.

This rearrangement joins TRBV7-9 to TRBJ2-7; TRBD1 agrees at 7 bases. This CDR3 is built from 15 residues. J gave up 3 bases and V 1 base, and 6 bases lay outside the gene matches. CDR1 and CDR2 (germline): SEHNR, FQNEAQ (reference sequence). The chain's CDR3 is CASSLGTGAGYEQYF. As DNA, the CDR3 is TGTGCCAGCAGCTTAGGAACAGGGGCGGGCTACGAGCAGTACTTC.

V gene TRBV6-6 combines with J gene TRBJ1-3, with D possibly being TRBD1 (5 bases). V was cut by 9 bases and J by 8 bases, with 14 bases left in between. The CDR3 totals 12 residues. CDR1 is MNHNY, CDR2 SVGAGI, per germline (reference sequence). The CDR3: CASGAGPDTIYF. The CDR3 nucleotides read TGTGCCAGTGGGGCAGGTCCGGACACCATATATTTT.

The V and J genes are TRBV7-9 and TRBJ1-2; the match to TRBD1 covers 7 bases. The CDR3 totals 16 residues. Germline CDR1 and CDR2: SEHNR and FQNEAQ (reference sequence). V lost 4 bases and J lost 2; bases outside the gene matches: 10. DNA for the CDR3: TGTGCCAGCAGCTCCCTATTGGGGACAGACAACTATGGCTACACCTTC. Its protein product is CASSSLLGTDNYGYTF.

In its sample, this clone was seen a few times. The rearrangement joins TRBV5-6 to TRBJ1-1; maybe TRBD1 (5 bases). V was pared by 3 bases and J by 3 bases, with 12 bases between. The CDR3 consists of 14 residues. In germline, CDR1 is SGHDT, CDR2 YYEEEE. The CDR3 loop is CASSWAGYDTEAFF. The CDR3 region has the DNA TGTGCCAGCAGCTGGGCAGGGTACGACACTGAAGCTTTCTTT.